Following are 3 T cell receptor beta chains from one sample sequenced in a study of vaccination and CD4 T cells after COVID-19. Cultured CD4+ T cell DNA was sequenced using the Oncomine TCR Beta short-read assay. TCRdb called the PCR reads again in MiXCR, with one record for every CDR3 protein. This table holds under 25,000 distinct CDR3 sequences, 67% found once. Described treatment: roughly ten-day PBMC culture with coronavirus spike peptide pools or control peptides (ViraFEST assay). Antigens of these TCRs are unknown. The sequencing input was CD4+ T cells from blood, cultured in vitro. The receptor source for this set is a human donor who had recovered from COVID-19.

The genes are TRBV6-1 and TRBJ2-3; 8 bases agree with TRBD2. This CDR3 comprises 14 residues. The V gene's germline CDR1 is MNHNS and CDR2 SASEGT. Trimming took 6 bases from V and 2 from J; bases not matched to a gene: 4. The CDR3 protein is CASRGGGTTDTQYF. The CDR3 coding sequence is TGTGCCAGCAGGGGCGGGGGGACCACAGATACGCAGTATTTT.

The rearrangement uses TRBV7-2 and TRBJ2-1; 13 bases agree with TRBD2. The V gene end was trimmed by 4 bases and the J gene end by 7 bases; junction bases not matched to a gene: 16. This CDR3 is built from 19 residues. Germline CDR1 reads SGHTA; CDR2 reads FQGNSA. The CDR3 DNA sequence: TGTGCCAGCAGCTCACGCCCGACGTCGGGACTAGCGGGAAAAAATGAGCAGTTCTTC. It translates to CASSSRPTSGLAGKNEQFF.

The genes are TRBV19 and TRBJ1-1; 10 bases are shared with TRBD1. This CDR3 spans 15 amino acids. Germline CDR1 reads LNHDA; CDR2 reads SQIVND (reference sequence). V lost 4 bases and J lost 7; bases outside the gene matches: 9. The CDR3 sequence: CASSRDRGPWIEAFF. The CDR3 coding sequence is TGTGCCAGTAGTAGAGACAGGGGGCCGTGGATTGAAGCTTTCTTT.